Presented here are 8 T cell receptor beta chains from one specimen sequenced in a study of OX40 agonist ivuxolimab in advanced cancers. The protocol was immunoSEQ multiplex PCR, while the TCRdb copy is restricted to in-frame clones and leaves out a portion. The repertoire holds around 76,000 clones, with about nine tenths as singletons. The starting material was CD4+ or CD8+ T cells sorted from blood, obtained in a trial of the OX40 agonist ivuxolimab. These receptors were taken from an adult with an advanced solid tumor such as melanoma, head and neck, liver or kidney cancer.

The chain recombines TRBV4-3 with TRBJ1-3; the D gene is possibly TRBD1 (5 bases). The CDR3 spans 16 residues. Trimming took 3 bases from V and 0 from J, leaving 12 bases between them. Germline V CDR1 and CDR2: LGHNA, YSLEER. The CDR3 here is CASSQRGRTSGNTIYF. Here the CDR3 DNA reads TGCGCCAGCAGCCAGAGGGGACGGACCTCTGGAAACACCATATATTTT.

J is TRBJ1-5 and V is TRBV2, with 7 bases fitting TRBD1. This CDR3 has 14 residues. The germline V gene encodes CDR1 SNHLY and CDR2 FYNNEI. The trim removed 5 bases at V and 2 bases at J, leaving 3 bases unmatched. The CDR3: CASSLTGGNQPQHF. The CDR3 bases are TGTGCCAGCAGTCTTACAGGGGGCAATCAGCCCCAGCATTTT.

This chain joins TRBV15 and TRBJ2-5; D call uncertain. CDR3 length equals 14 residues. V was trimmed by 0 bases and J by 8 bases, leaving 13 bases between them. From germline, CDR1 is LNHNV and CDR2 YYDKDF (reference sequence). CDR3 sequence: CATSRERRDPTQYF. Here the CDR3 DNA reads TGTGCCACCAGCAGAGAAAGGAGAGACCCAACCCAGTACTTC.

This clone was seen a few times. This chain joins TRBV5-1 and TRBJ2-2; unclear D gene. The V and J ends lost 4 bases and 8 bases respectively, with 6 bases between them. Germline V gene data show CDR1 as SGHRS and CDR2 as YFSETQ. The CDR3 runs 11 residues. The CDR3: CASSQNGELFF. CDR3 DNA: TGCGCCAGCAGCCAGAATGGGGAGCTGTTTTTT.

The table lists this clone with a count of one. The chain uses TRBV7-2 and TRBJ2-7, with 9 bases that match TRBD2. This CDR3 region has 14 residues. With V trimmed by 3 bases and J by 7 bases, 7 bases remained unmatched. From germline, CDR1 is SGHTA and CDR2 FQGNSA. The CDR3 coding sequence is TGTGCCAGCAGCTTTGGCGGGGGGGCGCGGGAGCAGTACTTC. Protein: CASSFGGGAREQYF.

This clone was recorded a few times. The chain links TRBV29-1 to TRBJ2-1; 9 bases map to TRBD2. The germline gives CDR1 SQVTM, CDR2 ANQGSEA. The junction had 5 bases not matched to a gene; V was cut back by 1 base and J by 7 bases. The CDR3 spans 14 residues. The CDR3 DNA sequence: TGCAGCGTTGAAGGGTTTAGCGGGGGTAATGAGCAGTTCTTC. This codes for CSVEGFSGGNEQFF.

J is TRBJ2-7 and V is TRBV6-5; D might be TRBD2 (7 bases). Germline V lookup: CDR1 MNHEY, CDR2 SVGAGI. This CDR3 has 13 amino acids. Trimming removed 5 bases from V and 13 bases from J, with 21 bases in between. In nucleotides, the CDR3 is TGTGCCAGCAGTAGCGGGACAACCCCTACTCTTTACTTC. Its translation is CASSSGTTPTLYF.

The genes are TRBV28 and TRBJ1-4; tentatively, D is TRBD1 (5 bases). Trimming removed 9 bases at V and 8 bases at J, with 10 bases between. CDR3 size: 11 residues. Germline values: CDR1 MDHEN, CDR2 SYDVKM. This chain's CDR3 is CARRGDEKLFF. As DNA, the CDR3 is TGTGCCAGACGAGGGGACGAAAAACTGTTTTTT. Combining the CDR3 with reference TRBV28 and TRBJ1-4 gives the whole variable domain DVKVTQSSRYLVKRTGEKVFLECVQDMDHENMFWYRQDPGLGLRLIYFSYDVKMKEKGDIPEGYSVSREKKERFSLILESASTNQTSMYLCARRGDEKLFFGSGTQLSVL.